The clone carrying this T cell receptor beta chain was seen repeatedly, ten times or more. TCR beta CDR3 sequences were amplified from RNA transcripts. Carried out on the TCR CDR3, a first-round RT-PCR used the HTBI primer set. TCRdb called the multiplex PCR reads again in MiXCR, with one record for every CDR3 protein. This sample has approximately 260,000 distinct CDR3 sequences, with roughly 15% found just once. V dropped 5 bases and J dropped 4; count of bases not matched to a gene: 6. Germline CDR1 and CDR2: MNHNS and SASEGT. The CDR3 is made up of 16 amino acids. The source of the sample is a study of T cells in Graves' hyperthyroidism and ophthalmopathy. Those with hyperthyroidism were 18 to 65 years old, newly diagnosed, and ill for under 2 months.

The sequence was obtained from a woman between 45 and 60 years old with Graves' hyperthyroidism that later progressed to Graves' ophthalmopathy. The sequenced sample consisted of blood. The J gene is TRBJ2-6, the V gene TRBV6-1, with 9 bases aligning to TRBD1. Here the CDR3 reads CASSTTGGAGANVLTF. CDR3 nucleotide sequence: TGTGCCAGCAGTACGACAGGGGGGGCCGGGGCCAACGTCCTGACTTTC.